Below are 11 T cell receptor beta chains sequenced from a single sample in a study of HIV-infected patients and healthy controls. 400 to 550 ng RNA was reverse transcribed with alpha and beta constant-region primers. Each of the alpha and beta chains got its own library through chain-specific third strand synthesis with indices. TCRdb itself ran the 5' RACE reads through MiXCR, one entry per CDR3 protein. The table lists under 20,000 distinct CDR3 sequences, 10% of them singletons. Whole blood was used without fractionation, so all unsorted peripheral T cells were included. The specimen was blood. These receptor sequences come from an adult in good health.

This clonotype has just a few counts. The chain has TRBV14 and TRBJ2-3; TRBD2 matches 10 bases. CDR3 size: 13 residues. V was clipped by 2 bases and J by 8 bases; unmatched bases: 1. Germline V gene sequence: CDR1 SGHDN, CDR2 FVKESK. For the CDR3, the DNA is TGTGCCAGCAGCCAACTAGCGGGAGCTACGCAGTATTTT. This codes for CASSQLAGATQYF. Full variable domain (outside the CDR3, taken from reference TRBV14 and TRBJ2-3): EAGVTQFPSHSVIEKGQTVTLRCDPISGHDNLYWYRRVMGKEIKFLLHFVKESKQDESGMPNNRFLAERTGGTYSTLKVQPAELEDSGVYFCASSQLAGATQYFGPGTRLTVL.

The chain couples TRBV19 to TRBJ2-7, with TRBD2 matching 13 bases. CDR1 LNHDA and CDR2 SQIVND come from the germline V gene (reference sequence). J was trimmed by 5 bases and V by 3 bases; bases with no gene match: 13. CDR3 length: 18 residues. DNA of the CDR3: TGTGCCAGTAGTATTCGTGGACTAGCGGGAGTAAGGGGCAACGAGCAGTACTTC. This gives the protein CASSIRGLAGVRGNEQYF.

Many counts were recorded for this clonotype. V usage is TRBV9 and J usage is TRBJ2-3, with 9 bases lining up with TRBD2. V dropped 3 bases and J dropped 4; count of bases not matched to a gene: 6. The CDR3 length is 15 residues. The germline V gene has CDR1 SGDLS and CDR2 YYNGEE. CDR3 residues: CASSGVAGAADTQYF. CDR3 DNA: TGTGCCAGCAGCGGTGTAGCGGGAGCGGCAGATACGCAGTATTTT.

By sample fraction, this clonotype is medium-sized. The J gene is TRBJ1-1, the V gene TRBV18, with 12 bases identical to TRBD1. Per germline, CDR1 KGHSH and CDR2 LQKENI. This CDR3 comprises 17 residues. V lost 5 bases, J lost 1 base, and 8 bases stayed unmatched. The CDR3 region has the DNA TGTGCCAGCTCAACGACCCCGGGACAGGGGGCGAACACTGAAGCTTTCTTT. It specifies CASSTTPGQGANTEAFF.

This clonotype is classed as medium-sized. The chain employs TRBV15 and TRBJ2-2; D gene ambiguous. This CDR3 has 13 amino acids. From germline, CDR1 is LNHNV and CDR2 YYDKDF (reference sequence). V dropped 0 bases and J dropped 4 bases, with 3 bases sitting between them. The CDR3 loop reads CATSREVTGELFF. The CDR3 DNA sequence: TGTGCCACCAGCAGAGAGGTCACCGGGGAGCTGTTTTTT.

CDR3 nucleotide sequence: TGTGCCAGCAGCCCCCGGGGCGCAGATACGCAGTATTTT. The encoded protein is CASSPRGADTQYF. The chain carries TRBV7-2 and TRBJ2-3, with D tentatively TRBD1 or TRBD2 (5 bases each). Germline-derived CDR1 and CDR2 are SGHTA and FQGNSA. CDR3 length equals 13 residues. Deletions cut 5 bases from V and 4 bases from J, with 10 bases between.

Ten or more counts support this clonotype. J is TRBJ2-5 and V is TRBV6-6, with D perhaps TRBD2 (5 bases). The CDR3 covers 13 residues. The V gene lost 4 bases and the J gene lost 5 bases, with 11 bases spanning the gap. CDR1 is MNHNY, CDR2 SVGAGI, per germline (reference sequence). CDR3 residues: CASSFRREETQYF. The CDR3 DNA reads as TGTGCCAGCAGTTTTCGAAGGGAGGAGACCCAGTACTTC.

This clonotype is classed as medium-sized. This rearrangement joins TRBV28 to TRBJ1-2; tentative D call: TRBD1 (5 bases). The CDR3 is 14 amino acids. Germline values: CDR1 MDHEN, CDR2 SYDVKM. Trimming removed 7 bases from V and 8 bases from J, with 20 bases in between. This CDR3 is CASNSVGRGGGYTF. CDR3 nucleotides: TGTGCCAGCAACTCCGTCGGGAGGGGAGGAGGCTACACCTTC.

This clonotype was observed at least ten times. The V gene is TRBV6-6, the J gene TRBJ2-3; 9 bases map to TRBD2. The germline gives CDR1 MNHNY, CDR2 SVGAGI (reference sequence). V shed 0 bases and J 2 bases; nucleotides not matched to a gene: 3. The CDR3 length is 16 residues. Written as DNA, the CDR3 is TGTGCCAGCAGTTACTCGATAGCGGGAGCCACAGATACGCAGTATTTT. Translating it yields CASSYSIAGATDTQYF.

This clonotype has just a few counts. The genes are TRBV19 and TRBJ2-4; D not certain. This CDR3 spans 13 amino acids. CDR1 is LNHDA and CDR2 is SQIVND in the germline V gene (reference sequence). V was shortened by 8 bases and J by 0 bases, with 8 bases between the two germline ends. The DNA of the CDR3 is TGTGCCAGTCGGGCCCTAGCCAAAAACATTCAGTACTTC. It encodes CASRALAKNIQYF.

The rearrangement joins TRBV12-3 or TRBV12-4 to TRBJ1-5; 9 bases line up with TRBD1. The CDR3 sequence is 13 residues long. Trimming removed 6 bases from V and 8 bases from J; junction bases left unmatched: 5. For the CDR3, the DNA is TGTGCCAGCAGCGGGACAGGGAAGGAGCCCCAGCATTTT. It codes for CASSGTGKEPQHF.